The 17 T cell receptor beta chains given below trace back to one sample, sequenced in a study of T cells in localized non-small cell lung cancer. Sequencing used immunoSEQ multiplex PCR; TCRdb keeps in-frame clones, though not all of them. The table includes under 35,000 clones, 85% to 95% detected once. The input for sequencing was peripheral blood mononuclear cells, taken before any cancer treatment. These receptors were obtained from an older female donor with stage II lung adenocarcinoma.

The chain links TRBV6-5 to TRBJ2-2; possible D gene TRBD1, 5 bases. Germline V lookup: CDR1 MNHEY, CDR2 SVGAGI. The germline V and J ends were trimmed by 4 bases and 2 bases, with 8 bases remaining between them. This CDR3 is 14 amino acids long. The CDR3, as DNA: TGTGCCAGCAGTTTTCAGGGAAACACCGGGGAGCTGTTTTTT. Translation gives CASSFQGNTGELFF.

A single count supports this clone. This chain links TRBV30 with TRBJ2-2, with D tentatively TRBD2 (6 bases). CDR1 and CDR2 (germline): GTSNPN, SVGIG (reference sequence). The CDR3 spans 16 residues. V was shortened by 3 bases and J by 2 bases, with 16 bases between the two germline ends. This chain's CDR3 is CAWRKWASANTGELFF. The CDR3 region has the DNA TGTGCCTGGAGGAAGTGGGCTAGCGCTAACACCGGGGAGCTGTTTTTT.

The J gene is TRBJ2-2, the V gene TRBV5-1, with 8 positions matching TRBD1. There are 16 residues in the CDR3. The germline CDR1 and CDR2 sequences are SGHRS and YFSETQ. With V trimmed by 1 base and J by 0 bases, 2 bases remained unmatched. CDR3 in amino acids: CASSLKTGANTGELFF. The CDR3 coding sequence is TGCGCCAGCAGCTTGAAGACAGGGGCGAACACCGGGGAGCTGTTTTTT. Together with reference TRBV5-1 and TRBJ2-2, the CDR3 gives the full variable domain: KAGVTQTPRYLIKTRGQQVTLSCSPISGHRSVSWYQQTPGQGLQFLFEYFSETQRNKGNFPGRFSGRQFSNSRSEMNVSTLELGDSALYLCASSLKTGANTGELFFGEGSRLTVL.

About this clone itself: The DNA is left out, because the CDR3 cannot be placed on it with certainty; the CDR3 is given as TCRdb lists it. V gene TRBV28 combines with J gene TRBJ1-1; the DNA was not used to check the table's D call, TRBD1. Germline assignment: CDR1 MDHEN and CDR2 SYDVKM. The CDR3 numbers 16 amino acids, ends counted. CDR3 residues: CASSFLWTGVDTEAFF.

The DNA of the CDR3 is TGTGCCAGCAGTGCACCTGGGACAGGGTTTGGCACTGAAGCTTTCTTT. This codes for CASSAPGTGFGTEAFF. The chain couples TRBV28 to TRBJ1-1; 9 bases map to TRBD1. There are 16 residues in the CDR3. Germline loops: CDR1 MDHEN, CDR2 SYDVKM. Trimming took 5 bases from V and 4 from J; bases not matched to a gene: 11.

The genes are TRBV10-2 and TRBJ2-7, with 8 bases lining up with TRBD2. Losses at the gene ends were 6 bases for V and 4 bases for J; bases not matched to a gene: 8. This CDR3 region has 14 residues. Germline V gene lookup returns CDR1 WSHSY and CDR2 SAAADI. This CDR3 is CASREAGVRYEQYF. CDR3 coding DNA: TGCGCCAGCAGAGAAGCGGGAGTTAGATACGAGCAGTACTTC.

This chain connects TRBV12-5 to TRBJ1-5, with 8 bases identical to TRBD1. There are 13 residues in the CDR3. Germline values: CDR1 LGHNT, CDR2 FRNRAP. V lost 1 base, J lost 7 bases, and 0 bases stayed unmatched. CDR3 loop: CASGLGQGQPQHF. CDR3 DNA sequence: TGTGCTAGTGGTTTGGGACAGGGGCAGCCCCAGCATTTT.

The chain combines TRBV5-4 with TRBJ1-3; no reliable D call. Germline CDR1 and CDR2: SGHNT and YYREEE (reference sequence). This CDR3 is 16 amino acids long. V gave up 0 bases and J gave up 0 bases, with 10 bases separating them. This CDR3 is CASSLVSASSGNTIYF. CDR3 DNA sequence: TGTGCCAGCAGCTTGGTAAGCGCGAGCTCTGGAAACACCATATATTTT. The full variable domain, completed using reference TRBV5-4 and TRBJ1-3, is ETGVTQSPTHLIKTRGQQVTLRCSSQSGHNTVSWYQQALGQGPQFIFQYYREEENGRGNFPPRFSGLQFPNYSSELNVNALELDDSALYLCASSLVSASSGNTIYFGEGSWLTVV.

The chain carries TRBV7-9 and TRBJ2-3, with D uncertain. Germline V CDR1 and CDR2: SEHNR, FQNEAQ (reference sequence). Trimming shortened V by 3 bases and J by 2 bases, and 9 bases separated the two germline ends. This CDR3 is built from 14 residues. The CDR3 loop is CASSLGDSTDTQYF. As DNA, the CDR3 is TGTGCCAGCAGCTTGGGTGATTCCACAGATACGCAGTATTTT.

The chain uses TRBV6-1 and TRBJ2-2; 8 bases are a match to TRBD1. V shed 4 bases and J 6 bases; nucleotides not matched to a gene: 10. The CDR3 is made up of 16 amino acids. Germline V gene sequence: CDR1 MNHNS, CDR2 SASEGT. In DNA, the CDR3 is TGTGCCAGCAGTGGGATGGACAGGGTTGGCGCCGGGGAGCTGTTTTTT. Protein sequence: CASSGMDRVGAGELFF.

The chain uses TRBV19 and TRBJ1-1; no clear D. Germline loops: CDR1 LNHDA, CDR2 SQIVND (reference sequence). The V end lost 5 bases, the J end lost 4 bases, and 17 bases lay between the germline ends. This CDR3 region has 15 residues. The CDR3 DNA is TGTGCCAGTAGTGACTATGGCGGGGTTAGCACTGAAGCTTTCTTT. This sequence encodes CASSDYGGVSTEAFF. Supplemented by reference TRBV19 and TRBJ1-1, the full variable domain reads DGGITQSPKYLFRKEGQNVTLSCEQNLNHDAMYWYRQDPGQGLRLIYYSQIVNDFQKGDIAEGYSVSREKKESFPLTVTSAQKNPTAFYLCASSDYGGVSTEAFFGQGTRLTVV.

CDR3 in amino acids: CASRPAGQPQHF. For the CDR3, the DNA is TGTGCCAGCAGGCCCGCCGGGCAGCCCCAGCATTTT. J is TRBJ1-5 and V is TRBV28; D call uncertain. The length of the CDR3 is 12 residues. Trimming removed 6 bases from V and 7 bases from J, with 10 bases in between. Germline V gene sequence: CDR1 MDHEN, CDR2 SYDVKM.

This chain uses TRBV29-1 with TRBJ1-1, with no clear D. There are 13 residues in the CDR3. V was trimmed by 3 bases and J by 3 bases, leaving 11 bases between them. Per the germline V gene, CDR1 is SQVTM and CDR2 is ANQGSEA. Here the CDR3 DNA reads TGCAGCGTTGATTCCGGGGTCGACACTGAAGCTTTCTTT. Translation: CSVDSGVDTEAFF.

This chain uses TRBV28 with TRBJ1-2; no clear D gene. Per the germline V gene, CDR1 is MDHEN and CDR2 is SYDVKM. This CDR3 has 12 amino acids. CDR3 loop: CGSVDRRYGYTF. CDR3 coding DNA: TGTGGGTCCGTAGACCGTCGGTATGGCTACACCTTC.

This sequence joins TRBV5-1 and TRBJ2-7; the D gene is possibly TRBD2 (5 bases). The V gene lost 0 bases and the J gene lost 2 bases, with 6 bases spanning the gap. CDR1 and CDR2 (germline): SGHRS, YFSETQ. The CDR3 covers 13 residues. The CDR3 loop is CASSLVGTYEQYF. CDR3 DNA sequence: TGCGCCAGCAGCTTGGTCGGGACCTACGAGCAGTACTTC.

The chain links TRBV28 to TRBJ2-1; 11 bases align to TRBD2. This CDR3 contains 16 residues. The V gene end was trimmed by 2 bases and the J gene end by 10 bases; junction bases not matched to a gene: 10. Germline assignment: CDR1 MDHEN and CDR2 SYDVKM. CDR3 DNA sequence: TGTGCCAGCAGTTTAGATCTAGCGGGAGGCCTCCAGGAGCAGTTCTTC. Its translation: CASSLDLAGGLQEQFF.

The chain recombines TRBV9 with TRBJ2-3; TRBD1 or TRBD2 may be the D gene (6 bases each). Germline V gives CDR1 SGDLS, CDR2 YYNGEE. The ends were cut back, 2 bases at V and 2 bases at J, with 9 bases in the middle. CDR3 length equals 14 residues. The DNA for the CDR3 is TGTGCCAGCAGCGTGTCGGGGGCCACAGATACGCAGTATTTT. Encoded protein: CASSVSGATDTQYF.